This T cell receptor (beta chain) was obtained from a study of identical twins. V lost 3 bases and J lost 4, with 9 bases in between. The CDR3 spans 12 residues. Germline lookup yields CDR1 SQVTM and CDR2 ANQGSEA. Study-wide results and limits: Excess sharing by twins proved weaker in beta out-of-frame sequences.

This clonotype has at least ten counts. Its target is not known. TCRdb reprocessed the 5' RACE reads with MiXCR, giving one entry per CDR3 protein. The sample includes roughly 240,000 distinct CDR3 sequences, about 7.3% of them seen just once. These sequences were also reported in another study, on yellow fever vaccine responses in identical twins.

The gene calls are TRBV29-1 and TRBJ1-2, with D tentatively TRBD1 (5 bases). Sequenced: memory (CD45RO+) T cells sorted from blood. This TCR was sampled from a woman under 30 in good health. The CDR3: CSVEGRTYGYTF. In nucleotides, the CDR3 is TGCAGCGTTGAGGGACGGACCTATGGCTACACCTTC.